The rows below give T cell receptor beta chains drawn from one sample of a study of cytomegalovirus exposure and HLA in healthy donors. This table comes from immunoSEQ multiplex PCR, and its TCRdb copy is limited to in-frame clones, with some not included. The sample lists 150,000 or so clones; under 85% were seen once. What was sequenced was PBMCs. Receptors originate from a man aged 50 to 59 in good health and CMV-seropositive. Both conserved end residues are part of each CDR3. D genes are given only for firm matches. For some rows the clone size is stated as once, few or many, or as a class when expanded; others skip it.

>TRBJ2-5|TRBD1|TRBV7-2|-
CASSGGRTGLRETQYF
TGTGCCAGCAGCGGAGGCCGGACAGGGCTGCGAGAGACCCAGTACTTC
>TRBJ1-6|-|TRBV2|few
CASSPRGPSYNSPLHF
TGTGCCAGCAGTCCCAGGGGACCCTCCTATAATTCACCCCTCCACTTT
>TRBJ1-4|TRBD1|TRBV5-5|few
CASSKPGQENEKLFF
TGTGCCAGCAGCAAGCCGGGACAGGAAAATGAAAAACTGTTTTTT
>TRBJ2-7|TRBD2|TRBV19|-
CASSLAGGSYEQYF
TGTGCCAGTTCGTTAGCGGGGGGCTCCTACGAGCAGTACTTC
>TRBJ1-4|-|TRBV19|-
CASSKGGIREKLFF
TGTGCCAGTAGTAAGGGGGGGATTCGGGAAAAACTGTTTTTT
>TRBJ2-1|-|TRBV6-4|-
CASSEGSGGVGNNEQFF
TGTGCCAGCAGTGAGGGGAGCGGCGGGGTAGGGAACAATGAGCAGTTCTTC
>TRBJ2-2|TRBD2|TRBV18|few
CASNAGVNTGELFF
TGTGCCAGCAACGCGGGGGTAAACACCGGGGAGCTGTTTTTT
>TRBJ1-1|-|TRBV7-9|few
CASSPGSGANPVAFF
TGTGCCAGCAGCCCGGGAAGTGGTGCAAATCCAGTAGCTTTCTTT
>TRBJ2-2|-|TRBV7-2|-
CASSSRTGRVGTGELFF
TGTGCCAGCAGCTCAAGGACAGGGAGGGTTGGCACCGGGGAGCTGTTTTTT
>TRBJ1-1|TRBD1|TRBV6-5|few
CASNLDRGGTEAFF
TGTGCCAGCAATTTAGACAGGGGAGGCACTGAAGCTTTCTTT
>TRBJ1-3|-|TRBV7-8|few
CASSSRQRNTIYF
TGTGCCAGCAGCTCCAGACAGCGAAACACCATATATTTT
>TRBJ2-2|TRBD1|TRBV5-1|-
CASSWGVTGGNTGELFF
TGCGCCAGCAGCTGGGGGGTGACAGGGGGCAACACCGGGGAGCTGTTTTTT
>TRBJ1-2|-|TRBV29-1|-
CSVVNWQGYTF
TGCAGCGTTGTGAATTGGCAGGGCTACACCTTC
>TRBJ1-3|-|TRBV2|once
CASRRQLDTIYF
TGTGCCAGTAGAAGACAGTTAGACACCATATATTTT
>TRBJ1-1|-|TRBV19|few
CASRSPTEAFF
TGTGCCAGTAGGAGCCCCACTGAAGCTTTCTTT
>TRBJ2-7|TRBD2|TRBV13|-
CASSDGLAGDRGPYEQYF
TGTGCCAGCAGCGACGGACTAGCGGGAGATAGAGGGCCCTACGAGCAGTACTTC
>TRBJ1-2|-|TRBV30|-
CAWSSDSYGYTF
TGTGCCTGGTCATCCGACAGCTATGGCTACACCTTC
>TRBJ2-1|TRBD2|TRBV4-3|-
CASSPGTSYGNEQFF
TGCGCCAGCAGCCCAGGGACTAGTTACGGCAATGAGCAGTTCTTC
>TRBJ1-4|-|TRBV14|-
CASSQRWGMGNEKLFF
TGTGCCAGCAGCCAAAGATGGGGCATGGGAAATGAAAAACTGTTTTTT
>TRBJ1-5|-|TRBV23-1|-
CATSGVVFPGTNYSNQPQHF
TGCGCCACTTCAGGAGTGGTTTTTCCCGGGACAAATTATAGCAATCAGCCCCAGCATTTT
>TRBJ2-7|-|TRBV19|-
CASSIGGVEQYF
TGTGCCAGTAGTATCGGAGGGGTCGAGCAGTACTTC
>TRBJ2-5|TRBD2|TRBV14|-
CASSQDRLAGTETQYF
TGTGCCAGCAGCCAAGATCGACTAGCGGGAACAGAGACCCAGTACTTC
>TRBJ1-3|-|TRBV7-3|-
CASSPGRGSSGNTIYF
TGTGCCAGCAGCCCCGGACGGGGTAGCTCTGGAAACACCATATATTTT
>TRBJ2-3|-|TRBV6-1|-
CASSGGVSSTDTQYF
TGTGCCAGCAGTGGCGGGGTATCTAGCACAGATACGCAGTATTTT
>TRBJ2-7|-|TRBV6-5|-
CASTFDAQGKYEQYF
TGTGCCAGCACTTTTGATGCACAGGGTAAATACGAGCAGTACTTC
>TRBJ1-2|-|TRBV9|-
CASSTTGLGYTF
TGTGCCAGCAGCACTACAGGGCTTGGCTACACCTTC